What follows are 26 T cell receptor beta chains derived from one specimen sequenced in a study of post-analysis software for immune sequencing data. Study-wide points: About 5 TRBV segments occurring more often in patients than controls included TRBV5-6, TRBV5-1 and TRBV20-1.

TCR beta cDNA libraries included unique molecular identifiers. Via MiXCR, TCRdb re-called the PCR reads, giving one row per CDR3 protein. The sample has about 770,000 distinct CDR3 sequences, just over 45% seen once. These receptors are not linked to any known antigen. Sequencing was done on a sample of blood. All receptors come from a girl aged 5-17 years with multiple sclerosis.

The chain recombines TRBV11-3 with TRBJ1-2, with D unresolved. The CDR3 spans 13 residues. Germline CDR1 reads SGHNT; CDR2 reads YENEEA. With 5 bases removed from V and 7 bases from J, the gap between germline ends came to 14 bases. Here the CDR3 reads CASSPRGGSGYTF. The CDR3 nucleotides are TGTGCCAGCAGCCCCCGCGGCGGGTCTGGCTACACCTTC.

This rearrangement joins TRBV5-1 to TRBJ2-3; possible D gene TRBD1, 6 bases. Germline V gene data show CDR1 as SGHRS and CDR2 as YFSETQ. This CDR3 has 15 residues. Between the trimmed V and J ends, which lost 3 bases and 4 bases, there was a span of 15 bases. Written as DNA, the CDR3 is TGCGCCAGCAGCTCCACGACAGGTGTGGCAGATACGCAGTATTTT. Translation gives CASSSTTGVADTQYF.

V gene TRBV6-1 combines with J gene TRBJ2-7; tentatively, D is TRBD1 (6 bases). Germline CDR1 and CDR2: MNHNS and SASEGT. V lost 6 bases and J 0 bases, leaving 12 bases between the germline ends. The CDR3 has 14 residues. The CDR3 loop is CASRKRGGSYEQYF. For the CDR3, the DNA is TGTGCCAGCAGGAAAAGAGGGGGCTCCTACGAGCAGTACTTC.

The CDR3 coding sequence is TGTGCCAGCAGCCCACTAGCGGGAGGGCCTTGGAACATTCAGTACTTC. As protein: CASSPLAGGPWNIQYF. The V gene is TRBV28, the J gene TRBJ2-4; the match to TRBD2 covers 13 bases. With 6 bases clipped from V and 7 bases from J, the junction kept 9 bases outside the gene matches. The CDR3 length is 16 residues. Germline values: CDR1 MDHEN, CDR2 SYDVKM.

V and J are TRBV10-3 and TRBJ2-5, with D unresolved. The V end was cut by 10 bases, the J end by 2 bases, with 14 bases between. CDR1 is ENHRY and CDR2 is SYGVKD in the germline V gene. CDR3 size: 13 residues. CDR3 coding DNA: TGTGCCAGCTCCACGTCCGCGCAAGAGACCCAGTACTTC. It specifies CASSTSAQETQYF.

The sample holds a few counts of this clonotype. The gene calls are TRBV4-3 and TRBJ2-3, with a possible D match to TRBD2 (6 bases). The V and J ends lost 3 bases and 2 bases respectively, with 18 bases between them. CDR3 length: 17 amino acids. The V gene's germline CDR1 is LGHNA and CDR2 YSLEER. As DNA, the CDR3 is TGCGCCAGCAGCCAGGCTCTATCGGCGGGGCACACAGATACGCAGTATTTT. Its protein product is CASSQALSAGHTDTQYF.

This clonotype appeared many times. This chain connects TRBV11-2 to TRBJ2-1, with D maybe TRBD2 (6 bases). The CDR3 runs to 15 residues. V was shortened by 3 bases and J by 5 bases, with 14 bases between the two germline ends. From germline, CDR1 is SGHAT and CDR2 FQNNGV. In DNA form, the CDR3 reads TGTGCCAGCAGCTTCAGCGGGCCCCGAAACAATGAGCAGTTCTTC. Translating gives CASSFSGPRNNEQFF.

V gene TRBV4-2 combines with J gene TRBJ2-3; D is uncertain. Germline-derived CDR1 and CDR2 are LGHNA and YNFKEQ. This CDR3 is built from 15 residues. Trimming shortened V by 0 bases and J by 3 bases, and 10 bases separated the two germline ends. The CDR3 spells CASSQDWASTDTQYF. The CDR3, as DNA: TGTGCCAGCAGCCAAGATTGGGCGTCAACAGATACGCAGTATTTT.

The chain couples TRBV7-2 to TRBJ1-1; maybe TRBD1 (5 bases). Trimming pared 3 bases from V and 9 bases from J, leaving 11 bases between. The CDR3 sequence is 12 residues long. Germline CDR1 and CDR2: SGHTA and FQGNSA. The CDR3 coding sequence is TGTGCCAGCAGCTTTCGGGGGTCGCAAGCTTTCTTT. It specifies CASSFRGSQAFF.

V usage is TRBV12-3 or TRBV12-4 and J usage is TRBJ2-1; the D is unclear. The CDR3 is made up of 11 amino acids. The ends were cut back, 2 bases at V and 8 bases at J, with 4 bases in the middle. CDR3 nucleotides: TGTGCCAGCAGTTTATGGTATGAGCAGTTCTTC. Translated, it gives CASSLWYEQFF.

This chain links TRBV10-2 with TRBJ2-4; D gene unclear. The CDR3 contains 12 residues. V lost 8 bases, J lost 13 bases, and 18 bases lay in between. CDR1 and CDR2 (germline): WSHSY, SAAADI. In DNA form, the CDR3 reads TGCGCCAGCTGTGGCCTGGACGCTACGCAGTACTTC. Protein: CASCGLDATQYF.

This chain uses TRBV7-9 with TRBJ2-1; no clear D. The length of the CDR3 is 15 residues. Trimming left V 6 bases short and J 0 bases short, with 12 bases between. From germline, CDR1 is SEHNR and CDR2 FQNEAQ (reference sequence). CDR3 amino acids: CASSSIPASYNEQFF. The CDR3 nucleotides are TGTGCCAGCAGTTCAATACCGGCCTCCTACAATGAGCAGTTCTTC.

This clonotype was counted once. The chain uses TRBV11-3 and TRBJ2-1; 8 nucleotides align to TRBD2. The CDR3 is 18 amino acids. Germline V lookup: CDR1 SGHNT, CDR2 YENEEA. V dropped 5 bases and J dropped 0; count of bases not matched to a gene: 12. The CDR3 is CASSPIGASGSSYNEQFF. CDR3 in DNA: TGTGCCAGCAGCCCTATAGGCGCCAGCGGGAGCTCCTACAATGAGCAGTTCTTC.

V is TRBV5-6 and J is TRBJ2-7, with no clear D. From germline, CDR1 is SGHDT and CDR2 YYEEEE. V was pared by 10 bases and J by 3 bases, with 14 bases between. The CDR3 is 12 amino acids. This CDR3 is CARRKEDYEQYF. The CDR3 DNA follows: TGTGCCCGACGGAAGGAAGACTACGAGCAGTACTTC.

There are a few counts of this clonotype. The rearrangement links TRBV7-2 to TRBJ2-5; D is possibly TRBD2 (5 bases). V lost 5 bases, J lost 4 bases, and 11 bases lay in between. This CDR3 region has 13 residues. Germline assignment: CDR1 SGHTA and CDR2 FQGNSA. The CDR3 DNA sequence: TGTGCCAGCAGCCCCATAGAGGGAGAGACCCAGTACTTC. Translated, it gives CASSPIEGETQYF.

The chain links TRBV7-2 to TRBJ2-5; D gene unclear. The V and J ends lost 5 bases and 4 bases respectively, with 11 bases between them. CDR1 SGHTA and CDR2 FQGNSA come from the germline V gene. CDR3 length: 13 residues. The DNA of the CDR3 is TGTGCCAGCAGCCCCCTCCCAGGAGAGACCCAGTACTTC. Protein product: CASSPLPGETQYF.

In regard to this clonotype: At one of its ends the junction is not consistent with the germline gene, which may arise from a read error. The gene calls are TRBV12-3 or TRBV12-4 and TRBJ2-5; either TRBD1 or TRBD2 may fit D (5 bases each). The CDR3 contains 13 residues. The CDR3 coding sequence is TGTGCCGGCAGCATACGGGGACGGGAGACCCAGTACTTC. Translation gives CAGSIRGRETQYF.

V gene TRBV29-1 combines with J gene TRBJ1-1; the D gene is possibly TRBD1 (5 bases). CDR1 and CDR2 from the germline V gene are SQVTM and ANQGSEA. The CDR3 contains 13 residues. The V gene lost 4 bases and the J gene lost 0 bases, with 9 bases spanning the gap. CDR3 in amino acids: CSVVRGLNTEAFF. CDR3 DNA: TGCAGCGTTGTTAGGGGTCTGAACACTGAAGCTTTCTTT.

The gene calls are TRBV9 and TRBJ1-1, with a tentative D call TRBD1 (6 bases). This CDR3 has 14 residues. Trimming cost V 2 bases and J 2 bases, with 10 bases left between them. The germline gives CDR1 SGDLS, CDR2 YYNGEE. The CDR3 sequence: CASSVKGDNTEAFF. The CDR3 DNA reads as TGTGCCAGCAGCGTCAAGGGGGACAACACTGAAGCTTTCTTT.

This clonotype has only a few counts. The chain joins TRBV20-1 to TRBJ2-7; D not resolved. The V end lost 5 bases, the J end lost 0 bases, and 11 bases lay between the germline ends. The CDR3 is 13 amino acids. Germline CDR1 DFQATT, CDR2 SNEGSKA (reference sequence). CDR3 region: CSAEERDSYEQYF. For the CDR3, the DNA is TGCAGTGCTGAAGAGCGAGACTCCTACGAGCAGTACTTC.

The chain links TRBV7-2 to TRBJ2-7, with 8 bases fitting TRBD1. The V gene end was trimmed by 6 bases and the J gene end by 3 bases; junction bases not matched to a gene: 10. The CDR3 has 15 amino acids. The germline CDR1 and CDR2 sequences are SGHTA and FQGNSA. The DNA for the CDR3 is TGTGCCAGCAGTCAACCTACAGGGGGAGGCTACGAGCAGTACTTC. Protein: CASSQPTGGGYEQYF.

The chain carries TRBV20-1 and TRBJ2-7; 11 positions match TRBD1. The CDR3 consists of 14 residues. Germline assignment: CDR1 DFQATT and CDR2 SNEGSKA (reference sequence). The ends lost 6 bases at V and 5 bases at J; junction bases unmatched: 9. CDR3 residues: CSAHYGTGGDEQYF. CDR3 in DNA: TGCAGTGCCCACTACGGGACAGGGGGAGACGAGCAGTACTTC.

The chain recombines TRBV29-1 with TRBJ2-4; D is perhaps TRBD1 or TRBD2 (5 bases each). Germline V gene data show CDR1 as SQVTM and CDR2 as ANQGSEA. V was trimmed by 0 bases and J by 3 bases, leaving 9 bases between them. CDR3 length equals 14 residues. DNA for the CDR3: TGCAGCGTTGAAGAAGGGACCAGCAAAAACATTCAGTACTTC. Encoded protein: CSVEEGTSKNIQYF.

CDR3 loop: CASSFSLGGRENQPQHF. The CDR3 nucleotides are TGTGCCAGCAGTTTCAGCCTAGGGGGCAGGGAAAATCAGCCCCAGCATTTT. This rearrangement joins TRBV12-3 or TRBV12-4 to TRBJ1-5; TRBD1 matches at 7 bases. This CDR3 comprises 17 residues. V lost 3 bases, J lost 4 bases, and 12 bases stayed unmatched.

This clonotype was seen only a few times. The chain links TRBV27 to TRBJ1-1, with D perhaps TRBD1 (6 bases). Trimming took 5 bases from V and 5 from J, leaving 12 bases between them. This CDR3 spans 13 amino acids. The germline CDR1 and CDR2 sequences are MNHEY and SMNVEV (reference sequence). DNA of the CDR3: TGTGCCAGCAGTCCCCAGGGGCTAACTGAAGCTTTCTTT. Its protein is CASSPQGLTEAFF.

This clonotype was counted many times. CDR3 in DNA: TGTGCCAGCAGCTTGGAGGGGGTGTCTGGCTACACCTTC. It codes for CASSLEGVSGYTF. The chain carries TRBV5-4 and TRBJ1-2; D perhaps matches TRBD1 (6 bases). Trimming left V 0 bases short and J 7 bases short, with 10 bases between. The CDR3 runs to 13 residues. The germline CDR1 and CDR2 sequences are SGHNT and YYREEE (reference sequence). The full variable domain, completed using reference TRBV5-4 and TRBJ1-2, is ETGVTQSPTHLIKTRGQQVTLRCSSQSGHNTVSWYQQALGQGPQFIFQYYREEENGRGNFPPRFSGLQFPNYSSELNVNALELDDSALYLCASSLEGVSGYTFGSGTRLTVV.